These T cell receptor beta chains were read from a single sample in a study of blood T cell repertoires in COVID-19. Sequenced by immunoSEQ multiplex PCR; TCRdb stores in-frame clones only, minus some. The profile shows about 200,000 clones, around nine tenths of them singletons. Sequenced input: PBMCs or T cells enriched from blood (not recorded which). These receptors were obtained from a young woman who had been exposed to COVID-19. Both conserved end residues are part of each CDR3. D genes are given only for firm matches. Rows give clone size only sometimes, using once, few, many, or a class for an expanded clone.

v_call: TRBV5-1
d_call: NA
j_call: TRBJ2-4
clone_size: NA
cdr3_nt: TGCGCCAGCAGCCCTAGGGGCGATTCATCTGACTTAGCCAAAAACATTCAGTACTTC
cdr3_aa: CASSPRGDSSDLAKNIQYF

v_call: TRBV6-6
d_call: NA
j_call: TRBJ2-7
clone_size: once
cdr3_nt: TGTGCCAGCAGGGTTAAGCGGAGCTCCTACGAGCAGTACTTC
cdr3_aa: CASRVKRSSYEQYF

v_call: TRBV23-1
d_call: TRBD1
j_call: TRBJ2-4
clone_size: once
cdr3_nt: TGCGCCAGCAGTCACCTCGGACAGGGGTGGAGCAAAAACATTCAGTACTTC
cdr3_aa: CASSHLGQGWSKNIQYF

v_call: TRBV3-1/TRBV3-2
d_call: NA
j_call: TRBJ2-7
clone_size: NA
cdr3_nt: TGTGCCAGCAGCCGAGGACTATTTTTTACCTACGAGCAGTACTTC
cdr3_aa: CASSRGLFFTYEQYF

v_call: TRBV9
d_call: TRBD2
j_call: TRBJ2-3
clone_size: NA
cdr3_nt: TGTGCCAGCAGCGTAGGTTTAGGGGCTAGCGGGGGGGCCTGGGGCACAGATACGCAGTATTTT
cdr3_aa: CASSVGLGASGGAWGTDTQYF

v_call: TRBV14
d_call: NA
j_call: TRBJ1-1
clone_size: NA
cdr3_nt: TGTGCCAGCAGCCCCATTTGGAACACTGAAGCTTTCTTT
cdr3_aa: CASSPIWNTEAFF

v_call: TRBV12-3/TRBV12-4
d_call: TRBD1
j_call: TRBJ2-7
clone_size: NA
cdr3_nt: TGTGCCAGCAGACGGACAGGGACCTACGAGCAGTACTTC
cdr3_aa: CASRRTGTYEQYF

v_call: TRBV30
d_call: NA
j_call: TRBJ1-6
clone_size: NA
cdr3_nt: TGTGCCTGGAGGTTGATCGGGCCCCTCCACTTT
cdr3_aa: CAWRLIGPLHF

v_call: TRBV5-1
d_call: NA
j_call: TRBJ1-1
clone_size: NA
cdr3_nt: TGCGCCAGCAGCCCACAGGTCCTGAACACTGAAGCTTTCTTT
cdr3_aa: CASSPQVLNTEAFF

v_call: TRBV19
d_call: TRBD1
j_call: TRBJ1-1
clone_size: NA
cdr3_nt: TGTGCCAGTAGTTTCGGACAGGGGGTCACTGAAGCTTTCTTT
cdr3_aa: CASSFGQGVTEAFF

v_call: TRBV6-5
d_call: NA
j_call: TRBJ2-3
clone_size: NA
cdr3_nt: TGTGCCGGGGCATCAATGGCAGATACGCAGTATTTT
cdr3_aa: CAGASMADTQYF

v_call: TRBV5-4
d_call: NA
j_call: TRBJ2-7
clone_size: NA
cdr3_nt: TGTGCCAGCAGCTTGGTAGGGGGGGTAGGCGAGCAGTACTTC
cdr3_aa: CASSLVGGVGEQYF

v_call: TRBV10-2
d_call: NA
j_call: TRBJ2-5
clone_size: NA
cdr3_nt: TGCGCCACCCGCGGCAGGGGGGAAGAGACCCAGTACTTC
cdr3_aa: CATRGRGEETQYF

v_call: TRBV11-3
d_call: TRBD1
j_call: TRBJ2-2
clone_size: NA
cdr3_nt: TGTGCCAGCATCACCCGGGACAGGGCGAACACCGGGGAGCTGTTTTTT
cdr3_aa: CASITRDRANTGELFF

v_call: TRBV3-1/TRBV3-2
d_call: NA
j_call: TRBJ1-2
clone_size: NA
cdr3_nt: TGTGCCAGCAGCCAAGATACCAGGGACTATGGCTACACCTTC
cdr3_aa: CASSQDTRDYGYTF

v_call: TRBV4-2
d_call: TRBD2
j_call: TRBJ2-7
clone_size: NA
cdr3_nt: TGTGCCAGCAGCCAATCCCAAGGGCGCGGGGGGTCCTACGAGCAGTACTTC
cdr3_aa: CASSQSQGRGGSYEQYF

v_call: TRBV27
d_call: NA
j_call: TRBJ2-5
clone_size: NA
cdr3_nt: TGTGCCAGCAGTTTTTTGGGCAGTGAAGAGACCCAGTACTTC
cdr3_aa: CASSFLGSEETQYF